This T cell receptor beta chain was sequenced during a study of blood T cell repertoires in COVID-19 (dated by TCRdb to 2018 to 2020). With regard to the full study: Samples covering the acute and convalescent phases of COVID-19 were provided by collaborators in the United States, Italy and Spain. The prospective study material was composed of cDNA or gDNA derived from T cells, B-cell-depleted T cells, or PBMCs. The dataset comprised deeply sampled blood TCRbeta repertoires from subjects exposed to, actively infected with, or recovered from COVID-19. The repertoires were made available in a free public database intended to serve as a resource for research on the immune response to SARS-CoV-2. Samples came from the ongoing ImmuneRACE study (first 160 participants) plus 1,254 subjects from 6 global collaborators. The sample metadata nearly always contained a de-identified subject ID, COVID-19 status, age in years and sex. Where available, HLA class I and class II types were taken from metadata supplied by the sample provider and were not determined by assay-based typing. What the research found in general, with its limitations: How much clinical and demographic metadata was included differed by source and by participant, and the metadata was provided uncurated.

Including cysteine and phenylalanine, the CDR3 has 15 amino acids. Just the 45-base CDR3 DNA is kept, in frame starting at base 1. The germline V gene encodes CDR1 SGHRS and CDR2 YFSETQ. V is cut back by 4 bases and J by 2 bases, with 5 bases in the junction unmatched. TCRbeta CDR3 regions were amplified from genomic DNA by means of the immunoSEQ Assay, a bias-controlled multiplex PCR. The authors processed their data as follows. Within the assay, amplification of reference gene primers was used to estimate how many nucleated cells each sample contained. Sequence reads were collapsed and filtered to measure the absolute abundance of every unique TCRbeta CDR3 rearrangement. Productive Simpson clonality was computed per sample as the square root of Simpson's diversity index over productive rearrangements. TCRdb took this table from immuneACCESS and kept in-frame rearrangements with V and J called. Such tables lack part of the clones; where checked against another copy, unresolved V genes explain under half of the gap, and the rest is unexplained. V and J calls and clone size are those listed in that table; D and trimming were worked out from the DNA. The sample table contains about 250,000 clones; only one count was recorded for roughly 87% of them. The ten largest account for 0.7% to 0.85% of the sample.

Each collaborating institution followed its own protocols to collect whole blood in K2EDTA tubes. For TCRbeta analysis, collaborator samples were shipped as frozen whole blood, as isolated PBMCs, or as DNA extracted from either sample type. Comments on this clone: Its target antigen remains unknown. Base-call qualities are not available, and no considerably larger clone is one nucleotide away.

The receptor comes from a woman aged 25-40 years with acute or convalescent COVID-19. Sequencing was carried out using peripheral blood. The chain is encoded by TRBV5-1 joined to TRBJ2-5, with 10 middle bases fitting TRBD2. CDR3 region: CASSGQLAGQETQYF. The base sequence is TGCGCCAGCAGCGGACAACTAGCGGGGCAAGAGACCCAGTACTTC.